This passage covers 9 T cell receptor beta chains from one sample sequenced in a study of blood T cell repertoires in COVID-19. Produced via immunoSEQ multiplex PCR; TCRdb's table is partial and in-frame only. The data hold some 160,000 clones, with 70% to 90% observed a single time. The sample consisted of peripheral blood. Receptors were obtained from a man aged 50 to 59 who had recovered from COVID-19.

The CDR3 nucleotides are TGTGCCAGTAGTATAGAGGGGCTGCCGGTTAATCAGCCCCAGCATTTT. This encodes CASSIEGLPVNQPQHF. J is TRBJ1-5 and V is TRBV19; D may be TRBD1 (5 bases). The CDR3 is made up of 16 amino acids. CDR1 is LNHDA and CDR2 is SQIVND in the germline V gene (reference sequence). V lost 0 bases to trimming and J lost 4 bases, with 13 bases between them. Full variable domain (missing parts from reference TRBV19 and TRBJ1-5): DGGITQSPKYLFRKEGQNVTLSCEQNLNHDAMYWYRQDPGQGLRLIYYSQIVNDFQKGDIAEGYSVSREKKESFPLTVTSAQKNPTAFYLCASSIEGLPVNQPQHFGDGTRLSIL.

The chain couples TRBV25-1 to TRBJ2-7, with 7 bases aligning to TRBD2. V shed 3 bases and J 0 bases; nucleotides not matched to a gene: 5. This CDR3 is 15 amino acids long. The V gene's germline CDR1 is MGHDK and CDR2 SYGVNS. The CDR3 reads CASSDWRGTSYEQYF. CDR3 sequence (DNA): TGTGCCAGCAGTGATTGGCGGGGGACCTCCTACGAGCAGTACTTC.

The chain has TRBV28 and TRBJ2-6; 8 bases fit TRBD1. Trimming took 6 bases from V and 2 from J; bases not matched to a gene: 3. The length of the CDR3 is 15 residues. CDR1 and CDR2 from the germline V gene are MDHEN and SYDVKM. CDR3 in DNA: TGTGCCAGCAGGGCGACAGGGGCTGGGGCCAACGTCCTGACTTTC. The encoded protein is CASRATGAGANVLTF.

CDR3 in DNA: TGTGCCAGCAGTTACGGGATTGACAGCTATGGCTACACCTTC. It translates to CASSYGIDSYGYTF. The V call is TRBV6-2 or TRBV6-3, the J call TRBJ1-2; TRBD1 might be the D (5 bases). Deletions cut 2 bases from V and 4 bases from J, with 11 bases between. Germline CDR1 reads MNHEY; CDR2 reads SVGEGT. The length of the CDR3 is 14 residues.

The chain joins TRBV6-2 or TRBV6-3 to TRBJ2-7; TRBD2 agrees at 10 bases. V shed 5 bases and J 1 base; nucleotides not matched to a gene: 5. CDR1 and CDR2 from the germline V gene are MNHEY and SVGEGT. The CDR3 is 15 amino acids. The CDR3 loop is CASSPGLADSYEQYF. Here the CDR3 DNA reads TGTGCCAGCAGTCCCGGACTAGCGGATTCCTACGAGCAGTACTTC.

This clone has only a few counts. This chain links TRBV20-1 with TRBJ1-5, with D uncertain. CDR1 is DFQATT, CDR2 SNEGSKA, per germline (reference sequence). This CDR3 is 11 amino acids long. V was pared by 5 bases and J by 3 bases, with 5 bases between. Here the CDR3 DNA reads TGCAGTGCTGCGATCAATCAGCCCCAGCATTTT. Translating it yields CSAAINQPQHF.

The J gene is TRBJ1-2, the V gene TRBV5-6; 7 bases agree with TRBD1. The CDR3 spans 13 residues. Germline loops: CDR1 SGHDT, CDR2 YYEEEE. After removal of 3 bases from V and 4 bases from J, the junction contained 3 bases not matched to a gene. CDR3 coding DNA: TGTGCCAGCAGCTCGGGACAGAGCTATGGCTACACCTTC. Its translation: CASSSGQSYGYTF.

The chain carries TRBV30 and TRBJ1-1; no firm D call. Germline lookup yields CDR1 GTSNPN and CDR2 SVGIG (reference sequence). This CDR3 is 15 amino acids long. V gave up 1 base and J gave up 1 base, with 13 bases separating them. The CDR3 DNA follows: TGTGCCTGGAGTGGGCTTGGAGGAGCGAACACTGAAGCTTTCTTT. Translation gives CAWSGLGGANTEAFF.

The V gene is TRBV7-2, the J gene TRBJ2-1; 8 bases map to TRBD1. The CDR3 covers 15 residues. Trimming took 5 bases from V and 3 from J; bases not matched to a gene: 6. Germline V lookup: CDR1 SGHTA, CDR2 FQGNSA. The CDR3 loop reads CASSDSRGLYNEQFF. The CDR3 DNA reads as TGTGCCAGCAGCGACTCCAGGGGGCTCTACAATGAGCAGTTCTTC.